This TCR beta chain came from a study of T cell changes during pregnancy in multiple sclerosis. Germline V gene sequence: CDR1 SGHDT, CDR2 YYEEEE. The V gene lost 0 bases and the J gene lost 2 bases, with 9 bases spanning the gap. The CDR3 runs to 14 residues. Here immunoSEQ multiplex PCR was the method, and the copy in TCRdb shows in-frame clones only, minus some. The repertoire has about 34,000 clones, over 85% of them found once; the top ten carry roughly 4%. This TCR came from a female donor with multiple sclerosis, enrolled in a pregnancy study. The rearrangement links TRBV5-6 to TRBJ2-7, with D uncertain. Source: CD8+ T cells from peripheral blood mononuclear cells, taken in the third trimester of pregnancy. The DNA of the CDR3 is TGTGCCAGCAGCTTGGACAGTCCCACCTACGAGCAGTACTTC. The encoded protein is CASSLDSPTYEQYF.